Presented here are 29 T cell receptor beta chains from one specimen sequenced in a study of neurological immune-mediated disorders. TCRdb analysed the 5' RACE reads with MiXCR anew, one entry per CDR3 protein. The data contain around 71,000 distinct CDR3 sequences, roughly 15% of them singletons. The time point denotes: longitudinal time-point 1 (baseline). The material sequenced was PBMCs. The receptors shown here come from a female donor with HTLV-1-associated myelopathy (HAM/TSP).

This clonotype was counted ten times or more. The CDR3 reads CASSSGQGTSEQYF. DNA for the CDR3: TGTGCCAGCAGCTCGGGACAGGGGACGAGCGAGCAGTACTTC. The J gene is TRBJ2-7, the V gene TRBV5-4; 10 bases line up with TRBD1. The CDR3 runs 14 residues. Germline lookup yields CDR1 SGHNT and CDR2 YYREEE (reference sequence). V shed 3 bases, J shed 6 bases, and the junction held 6 bases outside the gene matches.

Ten or more counts support this clonotype. The chain joins TRBV6-5 to TRBJ2-7, with TRBD1 identical over 8 bases. CDR3 length: 15 amino acids. V lost 0 bases and J lost 0; bases outside the gene matches: 1. Germline lookup yields CDR1 MNHEY and CDR2 SVGAGI. The CDR3 spells CASSYSGQGSYEQYF. The CDR3 DNA reads as TGTGCCAGCAGTTACTCTGGACAGGGCTCCTACGAGCAGTACTTC.

This clonotype has at least ten counts. This chain connects TRBV5-1 to TRBJ1-3; TRBD1 matches 11 bases. The CDR3 has 20 amino acids. Germline trimming cut 2 bases from V and 0 bases from J; bases unmatched to any gene: 13. Germline V gene sequence: CDR1 SGHRS, CDR2 YFSETQ. CDR3 region: CASSFGTGGSGYDSGNTIYF. DNA for the CDR3: TGCGCCAGCAGCTTCGGGACAGGGGGGTCCGGATACGACTCTGGAAACACCATATATTTT.

Ten or more counts support this clonotype. This sequence joins TRBV12-3 or TRBV12-4 and TRBJ2-7; D is unresolved. The CDR3 loop spans 15 amino acids. V was pared by 3 bases and J by 0 bases, with 12 bases between. In DNA form, the CDR3 reads TGTGCCAGCAGTTTGGGCAGGCCGAGCTCCTACGAGCAGTACTTC. Amino acid sequence: CASSLGRPSSYEQYF.

This clonotype was observed many times. The DNA for the CDR3 is TGTGCCAGCAGCACAGGGACCTATCCGCCCCAGCATTTT. It yields the protein CASSTGTYPPQHF. V and J are TRBV12-3 or TRBV12-4 and TRBJ1-5; D possibly corresponds to TRBD1 (6 bases). V dropped 6 bases and J dropped 9 bases, with 15 bases sitting between them. The CDR3 has 13 residues.

This clonotype came up many times. This chain uses TRBV10-3 with TRBJ1-5, with D unclear. V was trimmed by 2 bases and J by 0 bases, leaving 8 bases between them. CDR1 is ENHRY and CDR2 is SYGVKD in the germline V gene. The CDR3 has 15 residues. As DNA, the CDR3 is TGTGCCATCAGTGAGACCCAGGATAGCAATCAGCCCCAGCATTTT. This encodes CAISETQDSNQPQHF.

This clonotype appeared many times. V gene TRBV20-1 combines with J gene TRBJ1-2; 8 positions match TRBD1. The CDR3 is 16 amino acids. Germline lookup yields CDR1 DFQATT and CDR2 SNEGSKA (reference sequence). After removal of 2 bases from V and 0 bases from J, the junction contained 8 bases not matched to a gene. CDR3 residues: CSARSRGDRSNYGYTF. CDR3 in DNA: TGCAGTGCTAGATCCCGAGGGGACAGGTCTAACTATGGCTACACCTTC.

The table lists this clonotype with many counts. V usage is TRBV5-1 and J usage is TRBJ1-1; D remains ambiguous. This CDR3 has 12 residues. Trimming removed 5 bases from V and 3 bases from J, with 8 bases in between. CDR1 and CDR2 (germline): SGHRS, YFSETQ. CDR3: CASRGGDTEAFF. CDR3 coding DNA: TGCGCCAGCAGGGGAGGTGACACTGAAGCTTTCTTT.

J is TRBJ2-2 and V is TRBV9, with D possibly being TRBD1 (5 bases). The ends were cut back, 4 bases at V and 5 bases at J, with 18 bases in the middle. The CDR3 covers 16 residues. CDR1 SGDLS and CDR2 YYNGEE come from the germline V gene. This chain's CDR3 is CASSPLGQGFTGELFF. The CDR3, as DNA: TGTGCCAGCAGCCCGTTAGGGCAGGGATTTACCGGGGAGCTGTTTTTT.

This clonotype has at least ten counts. V gene TRBV6-5 combines with J gene TRBJ2-1; 7 bases agree with TRBD2. The V gene end was trimmed by 6 bases and the J gene end by 3 bases; junction bases not matched to a gene: 11. Germline V CDR1 and CDR2: MNHEY, SVGAGI. CDR3 size: 16 residues. CDR3 DNA sequence: TGTGCCAGCAGCCCCGTCGGCGGGAGCTACTACAATGAGCAGTTCTTC. This encodes CASSPVGGSYYNEQFF.

At least ten counts were recorded for this clonotype. V is TRBV29-1 and J is TRBJ2-7; 8 bases match TRBD1. V trimming: 2 bases; J trimming: 5 bases; junction bases outside the gene matches: 5. CDR3 size: 13 residues. Per the germline V gene, CDR1 is SQVTM and CDR2 is ANQGSEA. The CDR3 spells CSVESQGAHEQYF. Written as DNA, the CDR3 is TGCAGCGTTGAAAGTCAGGGGGCCCACGAGCAGTACTTC.

This chain connects TRBV12-3 or TRBV12-4 to TRBJ2-2, with a weak D call TRBD1 (5 bases). The CDR3 has 15 amino acids. V was trimmed by 1 base and J by 5 bases, leaving 11 bases between them. CDR3 loop: CASSLDRPGTGELFF. The CDR3 DNA follows: TGTGCCAGCAGTTTAGACAGACCAGGGACCGGGGAGCTGTTTTTT.

Concerning this clonotype: This may be a read error, as it is one base from a much larger clone. The chain is built from TRBV5-1 and TRBJ2-1, with D perhaps matching TRBD2 (5 bases). This CDR3 comprises 13 residues. The germline V gene has CDR1 SGHRS and CDR2 YFSETQ. The CDR3 is CASSLRLRNEQLF. The CDR3 DNA is TGCGCCAGCAGCTTACGACTACGCAATGAGCAGCTCTTC.

This clonotype was recorded many times. The rearrangement links TRBV3-1 to TRBJ2-7; tentatively, D is TRBD1 (5 bases). V was shortened by 0 bases and J by 3 bases, with 9 bases between the two germline ends. The germline V gene encodes CDR1 LGHDT and CDR2 YNNKEL (reference sequence). This CDR3 has 14 residues. In nucleotides, the CDR3 is TGTGCCAGCAGCCAAGATTTAAGGGGCTACGAGCAGTACTTC. Amino acids: CASSQDLRGYEQYF.

J is TRBJ2-3 and V is TRBV5-1, with D perhaps matching TRBD1 or TRBD2 (5 bases each). The CDR3 is 16 residues long. CDR1 SGHRS and CDR2 YFSETQ come from the germline V gene. Trimming left V 2 bases short and J 0 bases short, with 13 bases between. The CDR3 spells CASSLVGERSTDTQYF. CDR3 DNA sequence: TGCGCCAGCAGCTTAGTGGGGGAGAGAAGCACAGATACGCAGTATTTT.

This clonotype was seen many times. The chain is built from TRBV3-1 and TRBJ2-7; maybe TRBD2 (6 bases). Germline V CDR1 and CDR2: LGHDT, YNNKEL (reference sequence). This CDR3 is built from 13 residues. V was cut by 4 bases and J by 7 bases, with 14 bases left in between. CDR3 DNA: TGTGCCAGCAGCCTCCGCCTAGCGCGGGAGCAGTACTTC. Its protein is CASSLRLAREQYF.

This clonotype was seen many times. The V gene is TRBV5-1, the J gene TRBJ1-2; 7 nucleotides match TRBD1. CDR3 size: 14 residues. V was pared by 5 bases and J by 2 bases, with 6 bases of the junction left unmatched. The germline CDR1 and CDR2 sequences are SGHRS and YFSETQ. The CDR3 reads CASRPTGLNYGYTF. Written as DNA, the CDR3 is TGCGCCAGCAGGCCGACAGGGCTCAACTATGGCTACACCTTC.

This clonotype came up a few times. The chain carries TRBV28 and TRBJ1-5; D is ambiguous. With 6 bases removed from V and 7 bases from J, the gap between germline ends came to 19 bases. The CDR3 contains 15 residues. Germline CDR1 MDHEN, CDR2 SYDVKM. This CDR3 reads CASSPGEGKRQPQHF. The CDR3 DNA sequence: TGTGCCAGCAGCCCCGGGGAAGGGAAACGCCAGCCCCAGCATTTT.

This clonotype was detected ten times or more. J is TRBJ1-4 and V is TRBV5-1; 8 nucleotides line up with TRBD1. The germline V gene has CDR1 SGHRS and CDR2 YFSETQ. The V gene end was trimmed by 0 bases and the J gene end by 16 bases; junction bases not matched to a gene: 5. CDR3 length: 12 residues. Here the CDR3 DNA reads TGCGCCAGCAGCTTGGCGGCCCAGGGGGCGTTTTTT. Protein sequence: CASSLAAQGAFF.

In this sample, this clonotype turned up many times. The gene calls are TRBV5-1 and TRBJ2-2, with 8 positions matching TRBD1. The J segment lost 0 bases and the V segment lost 4 bases, leaving 5 bases of the junction unmatched. Per germline, CDR1 SGHRS and CDR2 YFSETQ. The CDR3 extends over 16 amino acids. The CDR3 region is CASSPAGGTNTGELFF. Here the CDR3 DNA reads TGCGCCAGCAGCCCTGCAGGGGGCACGAACACCGGGGAGCTGTTTTTT.

This clonotype was seen many times. V gene TRBV15 combines with J gene TRBJ2-4, with TRBD1 as a possible D gene (8 bases). CDR1 and CDR2 from the germline V gene are LNHNV and YYDKDF (reference sequence). The CDR3 spans 16 residues. Trimming left V 6 bases short and J 0 bases short, with 15 bases between. CDR3 DNA: TGTGCCACCAGTAAACAGGGGGGGCTAGCCAAAAACATTCAGTACTTC. Encoded protein: CATSKQGGLAKNIQYF.

The sample holds many counts of this clonotype. The chain employs TRBV5-6 and TRBJ1-5; TRBD1 might be the D (6 bases). Trimming left V 0 bases short and J 0 bases short, with 10 bases between. This CDR3 has 16 amino acids. Germline V CDR1 and CDR2: SGHDT, YYEEEE. CDR3 DNA sequence: TGTGCCAGCAGCTTGGCCGGGGGGCCTAGCAATCAGCCCCAGCATTTT. This translates into CASSLAGGPSNQPQHF.

This clonotype has more than one count but fewer than ten. The rearrangement links TRBV20-1 to TRBJ2-3; 7 bases fit TRBD1. J lost 5 bases, V lost 6 bases, and 14 bases had no gene match. The CDR3 is made up of 15 amino acids. Per the germline V gene, CDR1 is DFQATT and CDR2 is SNEGSKA (reference sequence). The CDR3 coding sequence is TGCAGTGCGGCTAGGACAGGCAAACAGGGAGATACGCAGTATTTT. Encoded protein: CSAARTGKQGDTQYF.

V gene TRBV15 combines with J gene TRBJ2-3; 11 bases are shared with TRBD1. J lost 8 bases, V lost 5 bases, and 27 bases had no gene match. Looked up from germline, CDR1 is LNHNV and CDR2 is YYDKDF (reference sequence). CDR3 length equals 21 residues. The CDR3 loop reads CATSPYLVDRGRKGFGATQYF. The DNA for the CDR3 is TGTGCCACCAGCCCCTACCTAGTGGACAGGGGGCGCAAGGGGTTCGGGGCTACGCAGTATTTT. Variable domain in full (rest from reference TRBV15 and TRBJ2-3): DAMVIQNPRYQVTQFGKPVTLSCSQTLNHNVMYWYQQKSSQAPKLLFHYYDKDFNNEADTPDNFQSRRPNTSFCFLDIRSPGLGDTAMYLCATSPYLVDRGRKGFGATQYFGPGTRLTVL.

The gene calls are TRBV7-6 and TRBJ2-1; D gene uncertain. This CDR3 contains 14 residues. The V gene's germline CDR1 is SGHVS and CDR2 FNYEAQ. The V and J ends lost 0 bases and 5 bases respectively, with 8 bases between them. CDR3: CASSLAQTNNEQFF. The DNA of the CDR3 is TGTGCCAGCAGCTTAGCCCAGACAAACAATGAGCAGTTCTTC.

This clonotype appeared many times. V usage is TRBV5-1 and J usage is TRBJ2-3; D perhaps matches TRBD2 (5 bases). Germline V lookup: CDR1 SGHRS, CDR2 YFSETQ. V was trimmed by 0 bases and J by 4 bases, leaving 9 bases between them. The CDR3 has 14 residues. CDR3 nucleotide sequence: TGCGCCAGCAGCTTGGGGCTAGCCTCAGATACGCAGTATTTT. It is translated as CASSLGLASDTQYF. Full variable domain (missing parts from reference TRBV5-1 and TRBJ2-3): KAGVTQTPRYLIKTRGQQVTLSCSPISGHRSVSWYQQTPGQGLQFLFEYFSETQRNKGNFPGRFSGRQFSNSRSEMNVSTLELGDSALYLCASSLGLASDTQYFGPGTRLTVL.

The chain couples TRBV20-1 to TRBJ1-1, with 8 bases that match TRBD1. The length of the CDR3 is 12 residues. Germline CDR1 and CDR2: DFQATT and SNEGSKA (reference sequence). The CDR3 sequence: CRVGQGNTEAFF. CDR3 DNA: TGCAGAGTTGGACAGGGGAACACTGAAGCTTTCTTT.

This clonotype has at least ten counts. The chain links TRBV5-1 to TRBJ2-3; the match to TRBD2 covers 8 bases. Per the germline V gene, CDR1 is SGHRS and CDR2 is YFSETQ. The junction had 7 bases not matched to a gene; V was cut back by 1 base and J by 6 bases. This CDR3 comprises 15 residues. The CDR3 bases are TGCGCCAGCAGCTTGCTCATCGGGGGGGCGGATACGCAGTATTTT. This codes for CASSLLIGGADTQYF.

The chain has TRBV6-6 and TRBJ2-1; D may be TRBD1 or TRBD2 (5 bases each). The CDR3 has 15 residues. CDR1 MNHNY and CDR2 SVGAGI come from the germline V gene (reference sequence). Deletions cut 0 bases from V and 2 bases from J, with 8 bases between. CDR3 bases: TGTGCCAGCAGTTACTCAGGGGAGACCTACAATGAGCAGTTCTTC. Encoded protein: CASSYSGETYNEQFF.